This T cell receptor (beta chain) was identified during a study of response to subunit inactivated influenza vaccine. This clonotype was seen many times. No antigen is known for it. TCRdb reprocessed the RT-PCR reads with MiXCR, giving one entry per CDR3 protein. The sample has approximately 530,000 distinct CDR3 sequences, over 10% seen once. Germline V gene sequence: CDR1 DFQATT, CDR2 SNEGSKA (reference sequence). V was clipped by 1 base and J by 6 bases, with 19 bases between them. The CDR3 is made up of 16 amino acids. Broader study findings: Few new T cells, the authors suggested, are recruited by each seasonal influenza vaccination.

The sample was PBMCs from blood, taken roughly 45 days after vaccination. V gene TRBV20-1 combines with J gene TRBJ1-5, with TRBD1 as a possible D gene (6 bases). The clonotype originates from a middle-aged man who received an inactivated influenza vaccine. CDR3 in DNA: TGCAGTGCTAGAGGGGGGGGCCCGGGGGCAGGTCAGCCCCAGCATTTT. This codes for CSARGGGPGAGQPQHF.